The 22 T cell receptor beta chains reported below all come from one sample, sequenced in a study of CD8 T cells in Susac syndrome. The authors reverse transcribed roughly 0.45 to 1 ug RNA with random hexamers. In TCRdb, the immunoSEQ multiplex PCR reads were re-called with MiXCR into one record per CDR3 protein. The data contain 150,000 to 200,000 distinct CDR3 sequences, 85% to 95% of them seen just once; the ten biggest clones take up 0.12%. Sequenced input: CD4+ T cells from PBMCs. These receptors were taken from a human donor with Susac syndrome.

The J gene is TRBJ1-2, the V gene TRBV6-6; tentatively, D is TRBD1 (5 bases). This CDR3 is 11 amino acids long. From germline, CDR1 is MNHNY and CDR2 SVGAGI (reference sequence). V gave up 11 bases and J gave up 1 base, with 8 bases separating them. For the CDR3, the DNA is TGTGCCGGGGGGGATAACTATGGCTACACCTTC. Residues: CAGGDNYGYTF.

This chain links TRBV29-1 with TRBJ1-2; no clear D gene. Germline CDR1 SQVTM, CDR2 ANQGSEA. The CDR3 consists of 12 residues. Deletions cut 5 bases from V and 4 bases from J, with 11 bases between. For the CDR3, the DNA is TGCAGCGTTCGTACGGCACTCTATGGCTACACCTTC. It translates to CSVRTALYGYTF. Full variable domain (rest looked up from reference TRBV29-1 and TRBJ1-2): SAVISQKPSRDICQRGTSLTIQCQVDSQVTMMFWYRQQPGQSLTLIATANQGSEATYESGFVIDKFPISRPNLTFSTLTVSNMSPEDSSIYLCSVRTALYGYTFGSGTRLTVV.

The genes are TRBV3-1 and TRBJ1-5; no reliable D call. The CDR3 is 14 amino acids. Trimming removed 3 bases from V and 4 bases from J, with 10 bases in between. Germline-derived CDR1 and CDR2 are LGHDT and YNNKEL (reference sequence). CDR3 in amino acids: CASSQVGTNQPQHF. CDR3 in DNA: TGTGCCAGCAGCCAGGTGGGAACGAATCAGCCCCAGCATTTT.

The CDR3 DNA is TGTGCTAGCGGACGGGATAGCAATCAGCCCCAGCATTTT. It is translated as CASGRDSNQPQHF. This chain connects TRBV12-5 to TRBJ1-5, with unresolved D. In germline, CDR1 is LGHNT, CDR2 FRNRAP. This CDR3 has 13 amino acids. The ends were cut back, 9 bases at V and 0 bases at J, with 9 bases in the middle.

J is TRBJ1-5 and V is TRBV2; D is uncertain. This CDR3 comprises 14 residues. V was trimmed by 2 bases and J by 4 bases, leaving 9 bases between them. CDR1 is SNHLY and CDR2 is FYNNEI in the germline V gene. The CDR3 DNA reads TGTGCCAGCAGTGAAATGGTGCTTAATCAGCCCCAGCATTTT. The encoded protein is CASSEMVLNQPQHF.

The V and J genes are TRBV29-1 and TRBJ1-3; D possibly corresponds to TRBD1 (5 bases). V lost 3 bases and J lost 4, with 13 bases in between. Germline CDR1 and CDR2: SQVTM and ANQGSEA. The CDR3 has 14 residues. The CDR3 spells CSVDAGARGNTIYF. As DNA, the CDR3 is TGCAGCGTTGATGCCGGGGCGCGCGGAAACACCATATATTTT.

The rearrangement joins TRBV14 to TRBJ2-1; D unresolved. Germline CDR1 SGHDN, CDR2 FVKESK. The V end lost 0 bases, the J end lost 3 bases, and 12 bases lay between the germline ends. This CDR3 has 16 amino acids. The CDR3 spells CASSQEGTAVYNEQFF. The CDR3 nucleotides read TGTGCCAGCAGCCAAGAGGGAACCGCGGTCTACAATGAGCAGTTCTTC.

V gene TRBV29-1 combines with J gene TRBJ1-1; D call uncertain. Germline V gene sequence: CDR1 SQVTM, CDR2 ANQGSEA. Trimming removed 4 bases from V and 0 bases from J, with 18 bases in between. This CDR3 is built from 16 residues. The DNA of the CDR3 is TGCAGCGTTGTTATTCAGGCCAATATCATGAACACTGAAGCTTTCTTT. The encoded protein is CSVVIQANIMNTEAFF.

The gene calls are TRBV12-3 or TRBV12-4 and TRBJ1-2, with a tentative D call TRBD1 (6 bases). V was cut by 6 bases and J by 4 bases, with 18 bases left in between. The CDR3 is made up of 15 amino acids. DNA of the CDR3: TGTGCCAGCAGGCCTGGAGCTTTGGGGGCCTATGGCTACACCTTC. It encodes CASRPGALGAYGYTF.

This clonotype was counted a single time. V gene TRBV11-2 combines with J gene TRBJ2-3, with 13 bases lining up with TRBD2. The V gene end was trimmed by 6 bases and the J gene end by 3 bases; junction bases not matched to a gene: 9. The CDR3 runs 17 residues. From germline, CDR1 is SGHAT and CDR2 FQNNGV. The CDR3 DNA reads TGTGCCAGCAGACTAGCGGGGGGGCCGGGAGAGACAGATACGCAGTATTTT. Residues: CASRLAGGPGETDTQYF.

The V gene is TRBV29-1, the J gene TRBJ1-2; unclear D gene. Germline lookup yields CDR1 SQVTM and CDR2 ANQGSEA. V was trimmed by 7 bases and J by 7 bases, leaving 16 bases between them. The CDR3 extends over 12 amino acids. Here the CDR3 reads CSALVSGIGYTF. The CDR3 nucleotides are TGCAGCGCCCTGGTCAGCGGGATTGGCTACACCTTC.

The table lists this clonotype with a few counts. The chain has TRBV18 and TRBJ2-3, with 7 bases aligning to TRBD2. Germline V CDR1 and CDR2: KGHSH, LQKENI. This CDR3 comprises 14 residues. The junction had 2 bases not matched to a gene; V was cut back by 3 bases and J by 2 bases. The CDR3 DNA reads as TGTGCCAGCTCACCGGGGAGGGACACAGATACGCAGTATTTT. Its translation is CASSPGRDTDTQYF. Supplemented by reference TRBV18 and TRBJ2-3, the full variable domain reads NAGVMQNPRHLVRRRGQEARLRCSPMKGHSHVYWYRQLPEEGLKFMVYLQKENIIDESGMPKERFSAEFPKEGPSILRIQQVVRGDSAAYFCASSPGRDTDTQYFGPGTRLTVL.

This clonotype was seen a single time. The genes are TRBV29-1 and TRBJ2-7, with 7 bases identical to TRBD2. CDR1 is SQVTM and CDR2 is ANQGSEA in the germline V gene. This CDR3 region has 14 residues. V trimming: 5 bases; J trimming: 2 bases; junction bases outside the gene matches: 9. CDR3 DNA: TGCAGCGTTAGGTCCCAGCGGGGTACCTACGAGCAGTACTTC. Its protein is CSVRSQRGTYEQYF.

This chain links TRBV4-2 with TRBJ1-5, with 8 bases matching TRBD1. The CDR3 spans 15 residues. CDR1 LGHNA and CDR2 YNFKEQ come from the germline V gene. V lost 3 bases to trimming and J lost 0 bases; unmatched junction nucleotides: 1. In DNA form, the CDR3 reads TGTGCCAGCAGCCAGGGACAGGCTAGCAATCAGCCCCAGCATTTT. Its protein product is CASSQGQASNQPQHF.

This clonotype was detected only once. The chain combines TRBV6-1 with TRBJ2-3; 10 positions agree with TRBD1. V lost 8 bases and J lost 3; bases outside the gene matches: 5. The CDR3 is 14 amino acids. Germline-derived CDR1 and CDR2 are MNHNS and SASEGT. The CDR3 nucleotides are TGTGCCAGCCAGGACAGGGGGACAACAGATACGCAGTATTTT. It is translated as CASQDRGTTDTQYF.

This rearrangement joins TRBV6-6 to TRBJ2-7, with 7 bases identical to TRBD2. After removal of 2 bases from V and 2 bases from J, the junction contained 6 bases not matched to a gene. The CDR3 runs 15 residues. Germline V CDR1 and CDR2: MNHNY, SVGAGI (reference sequence). The CDR3 region is CASSYPSGATYEQYF. The CDR3 bases are TGTGCCAGCAGTTACCCTAGCGGTGCTACCTACGAGCAGTACTTC.

This clonotype is a singleton in its sample. The CDR3 DNA reads as TGCGCCAGCAGCCTCAGGCGTTCTAACTATGGCTACACCTTC. It codes for CASSLRRSNYGYTF. V is TRBV5-1 and J is TRBJ1-2, with D unresolved. Between the trimmed V and J ends, which lost 4 bases and 0 bases, there was a span of 10 bases. Germline V gives CDR1 SGHRS, CDR2 YFSETQ. This CDR3 region has 14 residues. The whole variable domain, remainder taken from reference TRBV5-1 and TRBJ1-2, is KAGVTQTPRYLIKTRGQQVTLSCSPISGHRSVSWYQQTPGQGLQFLFEYFSETQRNKGNFPGRFSGRQFSNSRSEMNVSTLELGDSALYLCASSLRRSNYGYTFGSGTRLTVV.

The chain carries TRBV20-1 and TRBJ2-5, with a weak D call TRBD2 (6 bases). There are 11 residues in the CDR3. The V gene's germline CDR1 is DFQATT and CDR2 SNEGSKA (reference sequence). V was shortened by 5 bases and J by 4 bases, with 8 bases between the two germline ends. The CDR3 nucleotides read TGCAGTGCTCTAGCGTTAGAGACCCAGTACTTC. Protein: CSALALETQYF.

The chain is built from TRBV6-2 or TRBV6-3 and TRBJ2-7; D may correspond to TRBD1 or TRBD2 (6 bases each). CDR3 length: 15 residues. Trimming stripped 0 bases from V and 6 bases from J, with 15 bases between. The germline V gene has CDR1 MNHEY and CDR2 SVGEGT. The CDR3 coding sequence is TGTGCCAGCAGTTACTCATCCGGGGGCAGGGGCGAGCAGTACTTC. Protein: CASSYSSGGRGEQYF.

The chain employs TRBV2 and TRBJ1-1; D remains ambiguous. The CDR3 is 14 amino acids. Germline loops: CDR1 SNHLY, CDR2 FYNNEI. V was cut by 4 bases and J by 0 bases, with 9 bases left in between. CDR3 sequence reads: CASSVSSMNTEAFF. Written as DNA, the CDR3 is TGTGCCAGCAGTGTTAGCTCTATGAACACTGAAGCTTTCTTT.

CDR3 region: CASSQETGSSYEQYF. CDR3 bases: TGTGCCAGCAGCCAAGAGACAGGGAGCTCCTACGAGCAGTACTTC. The chain joins TRBV3-1 to TRBJ2-7; 7 bases align to TRBD1. CDR1 LGHDT and CDR2 YNNKEL come from the germline V gene (reference sequence). CDR3 length equals 15 residues. V shed 0 bases, J shed 0 bases, and the junction held 2 bases outside the gene matches.

CDR3 sequence: CASSFGGTANTEAFF. CDR3 DNA sequence: TGTGCCAGCAGCTTTGGAGGGACGGCGAACACTGAAGCTTTCTTT. The chain links TRBV5-6 to TRBJ1-1, with D maybe TRBD1 (5 bases). CDR3 length equals 15 residues. V was cut by 2 bases and J by 1 base, with 12 bases left in between. Per germline, CDR1 SGHDT and CDR2 YYEEEE.